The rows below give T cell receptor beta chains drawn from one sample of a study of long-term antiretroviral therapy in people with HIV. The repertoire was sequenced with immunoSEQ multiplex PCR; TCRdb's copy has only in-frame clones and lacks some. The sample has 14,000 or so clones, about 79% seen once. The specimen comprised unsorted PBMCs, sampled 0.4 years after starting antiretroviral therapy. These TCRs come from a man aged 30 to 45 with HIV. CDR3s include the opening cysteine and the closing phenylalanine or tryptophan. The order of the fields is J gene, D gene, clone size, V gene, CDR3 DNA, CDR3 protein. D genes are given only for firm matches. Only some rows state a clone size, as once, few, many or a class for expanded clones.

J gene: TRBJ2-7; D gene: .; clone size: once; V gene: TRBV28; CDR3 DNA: TGTGCCAGCAGCCAGCGTAGTGGGGAGCAGTACTTC; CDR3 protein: CASSQRSGEQYF
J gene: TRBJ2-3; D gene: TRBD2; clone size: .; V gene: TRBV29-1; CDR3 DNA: TGCAGCGTTTCTAATCCCCGGACTAGCGGGGATACAGATACGCAGTATTTT; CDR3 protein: CSVSNPRTSGDTDTQYF
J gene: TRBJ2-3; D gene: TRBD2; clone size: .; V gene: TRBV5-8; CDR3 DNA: TGTGCCAGCAGCTCCGGACTGTCGACTAGCACGGATCCGCAGTATTTT; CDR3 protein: CASSSGLSTSTDPQYF
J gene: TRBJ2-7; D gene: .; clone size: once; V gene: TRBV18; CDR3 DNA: TGTGCCAGCTCACCGTCAGGAGTCGGGGCGTCCTACGAGCAGTACTTC; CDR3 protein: CASSPSGVGASYEQYF
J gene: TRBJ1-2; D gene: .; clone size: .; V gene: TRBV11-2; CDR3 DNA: TGTGCCAGCAGCTTATTGGGGTTTGGCTACACCTTC; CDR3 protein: CASSLLGFGYTF
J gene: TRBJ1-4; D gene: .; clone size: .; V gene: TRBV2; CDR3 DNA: TGTGCCAGCAGTGAATTCACCGGCCTAACGGGTGAAAAACTGTTTTTT; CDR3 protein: CASSEFTGLTGEKLFF
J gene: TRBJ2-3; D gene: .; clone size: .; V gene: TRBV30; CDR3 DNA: TGTGCCTGGAGTGCCCCGGGACGGTCGTCAGATACGCAGTATTTT; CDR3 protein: CAWSAPGRSSDTQYF
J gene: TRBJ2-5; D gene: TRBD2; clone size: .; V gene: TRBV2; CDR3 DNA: TGTGCCAGCAGTGAGGTTGCGGGGGGGCTAGAGACCCAGTACTTC; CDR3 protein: CASSEVAGGLETQYF
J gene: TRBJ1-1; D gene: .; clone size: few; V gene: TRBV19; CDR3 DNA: TGTGCCAGTATACCCGCGATGAACACTGAAGCTTTCTTT; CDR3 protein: CASIPAMNTEAFF
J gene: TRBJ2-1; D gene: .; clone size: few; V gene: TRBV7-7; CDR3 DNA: TGTGCTATCGGGGACGGTGAGCAGTTCTTC; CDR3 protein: CAIGDGEQFF
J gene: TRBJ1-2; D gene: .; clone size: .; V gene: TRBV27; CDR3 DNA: TGTGCCAGCAGTTTCGGCCAGTGGGATGGCTACACCTTC; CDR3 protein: CASSFGQWDGYTF
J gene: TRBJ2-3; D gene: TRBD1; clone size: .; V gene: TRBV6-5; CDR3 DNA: TGTGCCAGCAGCACTCGGGGACAGTACACAGATACGCAGTATTTT; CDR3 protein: CASSTRGQYTDTQYF
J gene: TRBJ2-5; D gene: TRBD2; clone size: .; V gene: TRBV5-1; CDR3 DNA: TGCGCCAGCAGCCCTGGGAGGGTAGCGGGGCTCAAACAACAAGAGACCCAGTACTTC; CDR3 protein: CASSPGRVAGLKQQETQYF
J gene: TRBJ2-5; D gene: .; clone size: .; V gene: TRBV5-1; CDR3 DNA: TGCGCCAGCAGCTTGGTGCGGGACGGGGAGACCCAGTACTTC; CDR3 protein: CASSLVRDGETQYF
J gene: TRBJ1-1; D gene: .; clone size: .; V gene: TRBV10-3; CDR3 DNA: TGTGCCATCAGTGAACCACTCCAGCAGCCGAACACTGAAGCTTTCTTT; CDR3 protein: CAISEPLQQPNTEAFF
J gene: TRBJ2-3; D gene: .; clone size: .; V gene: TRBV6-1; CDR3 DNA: TGTGCCAGCAGTGAACCGGGGAGATGGCCAGATACGCAGTATTTT; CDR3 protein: CASSEPGRWPDTQYF
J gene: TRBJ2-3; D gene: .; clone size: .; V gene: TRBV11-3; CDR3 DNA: TGTGCCAGCAGCTCACGGACAGGCACAGATACGCAGTATTTT; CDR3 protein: CASSSRTGTDTQYF
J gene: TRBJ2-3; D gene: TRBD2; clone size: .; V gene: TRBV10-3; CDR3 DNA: TGTGCCATCAGTCCCGGGCGGGGGGGCGCAGATACGCAGTATTTT; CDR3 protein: CAISPGRGGADTQYF
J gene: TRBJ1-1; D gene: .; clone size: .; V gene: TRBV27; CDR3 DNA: TGTGCCAGCAGTTCATCCGTGTACACTGAAGCTTTCTTT; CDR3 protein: CASSSSVYTEAFF
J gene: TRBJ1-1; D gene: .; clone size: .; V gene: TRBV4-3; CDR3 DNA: TGCGCCAGCAGCCAAGAGAAACGGACTGAAGCTTTCTTT; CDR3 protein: CASSQEKRTEAFF
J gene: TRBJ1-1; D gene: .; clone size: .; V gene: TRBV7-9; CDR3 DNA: TGTGCCAGCAGCGTGGGGGCAGGGGCGAACACTGAAGCTTTCTTT; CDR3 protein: CASSVGAGANTEAFF
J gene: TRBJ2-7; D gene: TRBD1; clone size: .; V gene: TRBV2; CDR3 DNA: TGTGCCGGCCGGACAGGGGCCTACGAGCAGTACTTC; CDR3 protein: CAGRTGAYEQYF
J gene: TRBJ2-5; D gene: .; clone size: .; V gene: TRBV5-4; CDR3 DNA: TGTGCCAGCAGCTTTAGGGGAGAGACCCAGTACTTC; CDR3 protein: CASSFRGETQYF
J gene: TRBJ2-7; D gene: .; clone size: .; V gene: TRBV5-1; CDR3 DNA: TGCGCCAGCAGCGCAATTGACAGTGGTGCCTCCTACGAGCAGTACTTC; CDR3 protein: CASSAIDSGASYEQYF
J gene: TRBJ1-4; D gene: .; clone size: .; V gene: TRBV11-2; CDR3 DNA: TGTGCCAGCAGCCGACCGACAGGAGGACTGTTTTTT; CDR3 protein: CASSRPTGGLFF